The 6 T cell receptor beta chains below were found in one sample sequenced in a study of early T cells in non-severe SARS-CoV-2 infection (dated by TCRdb to about 2021). Receptor libraries were prepared by 5' RACE. Instrument on record: NextSeq 500. TCRdb took the public reads, trimmed them with fastp at Q25, ran MiXCR for clone calling and kept in-frame beta chains. Each record represents a unique CDR3 protein, reported with the most common genes and DNA among its rows. Here the sample has more than 65,000 distinct CDR3 sequences; about 12% occur a single time. The leading ten clones occupy around 1.3% of the sample. Sequenced: whole blood. These receptors were obtained from an adult who was a healthcare worker with PCR-confirmed SARS-CoV-2 infection or an uninfected control (not recorded which).

V is TRBV12-3 or TRBV12-4 and J is TRBJ2-7; D tentatively reads TRBD1 or TRBD2 (5 bases each). Between the trimmed V and J ends, which lost 5 bases and 6 bases, there was a span of 14 bases. This CDR3 comprises 13 residues. As DNA, the CDR3 is TGTGCCAGCAGTGGTCTCGGTGGGGGCGAGCAGTACTTC. It encodes CASSGLGGGEQYF.

The sample holds many counts of this clonotype. The chain couples TRBV18 to TRBJ2-2; D is ambiguous. CDR1 is KGHSH, CDR2 LQKENI, per germline. This CDR3 comprises 13 residues. Between the trimmed V and J ends, which lost 6 bases and 10 bases, there was a span of 15 bases. The CDR3 DNA sequence: TGTGCCAGCTCCCTTGACCAGGCAGTGGAGCTGTTTTTT. Its protein product is CASSLDQAVELFF.

This clonotype was detected ten times or more. The chain carries TRBV19 and TRBJ1-3; D uncertain. Germline assignment: CDR1 LNHDA and CDR2 SQIVND (reference sequence). The CDR3 loop spans 16 amino acids. V was trimmed by 9 bases and J by 4 bases, leaving 22 bases between them. CDR3 protein: CASSNGFLRSGNTIYF. CDR3 in DNA: TGTGCCAGCTCCAACGGCTTTTTGCGATCGGGAAACACCATATATTTT.

This clonotype was counted ten times or more. The chain joins TRBV7-9 to TRBJ2-7; weak D call: TRBD2 (5 bases). CDR1 is SEHNR, CDR2 FQNEAQ, per germline (reference sequence). With 6 bases removed from V and 7 bases from J, the gap between germline ends came to 16 bases. The CDR3 extends over 13 amino acids. CDR3 sequence (DNA): TGTGCCAGCAGACCCCCTCCTTCGGGGGAGCAGTACTTC. It specifies CASRPPPSGEQYF.

V usage is TRBV6-1 and J usage is TRBJ2-7; D gene unclear. The germline CDR1 and CDR2 sequences are MNHNS and SASEGT. The CDR3 length is 15 residues. Between the trimmed V and J ends, which lost 6 bases and 4 bases, there was a span of 19 bases. The CDR3 nucleotides are TGTGCCAGCAGATCACTTACCTTGAAGACGTACGAGCAGTACTTC. Translation: CASRSLTLKTYEQYF.

This clonotype was found many times. The chain recombines TRBV6-4 with TRBJ2-1; D gene ambiguous. The CDR3 runs 13 residues. Germline-derived CDR1 and CDR2 are MRHNA and SNTAGT. V lost 0 bases and J 8 bases, leaving 8 bases between the germline ends. DNA of the CDR3: TGTGCCAGCAGTGACTCGTTCTTCGATGAGCAGTTCTTC. Translation gives CASSDSFFDEQFF.